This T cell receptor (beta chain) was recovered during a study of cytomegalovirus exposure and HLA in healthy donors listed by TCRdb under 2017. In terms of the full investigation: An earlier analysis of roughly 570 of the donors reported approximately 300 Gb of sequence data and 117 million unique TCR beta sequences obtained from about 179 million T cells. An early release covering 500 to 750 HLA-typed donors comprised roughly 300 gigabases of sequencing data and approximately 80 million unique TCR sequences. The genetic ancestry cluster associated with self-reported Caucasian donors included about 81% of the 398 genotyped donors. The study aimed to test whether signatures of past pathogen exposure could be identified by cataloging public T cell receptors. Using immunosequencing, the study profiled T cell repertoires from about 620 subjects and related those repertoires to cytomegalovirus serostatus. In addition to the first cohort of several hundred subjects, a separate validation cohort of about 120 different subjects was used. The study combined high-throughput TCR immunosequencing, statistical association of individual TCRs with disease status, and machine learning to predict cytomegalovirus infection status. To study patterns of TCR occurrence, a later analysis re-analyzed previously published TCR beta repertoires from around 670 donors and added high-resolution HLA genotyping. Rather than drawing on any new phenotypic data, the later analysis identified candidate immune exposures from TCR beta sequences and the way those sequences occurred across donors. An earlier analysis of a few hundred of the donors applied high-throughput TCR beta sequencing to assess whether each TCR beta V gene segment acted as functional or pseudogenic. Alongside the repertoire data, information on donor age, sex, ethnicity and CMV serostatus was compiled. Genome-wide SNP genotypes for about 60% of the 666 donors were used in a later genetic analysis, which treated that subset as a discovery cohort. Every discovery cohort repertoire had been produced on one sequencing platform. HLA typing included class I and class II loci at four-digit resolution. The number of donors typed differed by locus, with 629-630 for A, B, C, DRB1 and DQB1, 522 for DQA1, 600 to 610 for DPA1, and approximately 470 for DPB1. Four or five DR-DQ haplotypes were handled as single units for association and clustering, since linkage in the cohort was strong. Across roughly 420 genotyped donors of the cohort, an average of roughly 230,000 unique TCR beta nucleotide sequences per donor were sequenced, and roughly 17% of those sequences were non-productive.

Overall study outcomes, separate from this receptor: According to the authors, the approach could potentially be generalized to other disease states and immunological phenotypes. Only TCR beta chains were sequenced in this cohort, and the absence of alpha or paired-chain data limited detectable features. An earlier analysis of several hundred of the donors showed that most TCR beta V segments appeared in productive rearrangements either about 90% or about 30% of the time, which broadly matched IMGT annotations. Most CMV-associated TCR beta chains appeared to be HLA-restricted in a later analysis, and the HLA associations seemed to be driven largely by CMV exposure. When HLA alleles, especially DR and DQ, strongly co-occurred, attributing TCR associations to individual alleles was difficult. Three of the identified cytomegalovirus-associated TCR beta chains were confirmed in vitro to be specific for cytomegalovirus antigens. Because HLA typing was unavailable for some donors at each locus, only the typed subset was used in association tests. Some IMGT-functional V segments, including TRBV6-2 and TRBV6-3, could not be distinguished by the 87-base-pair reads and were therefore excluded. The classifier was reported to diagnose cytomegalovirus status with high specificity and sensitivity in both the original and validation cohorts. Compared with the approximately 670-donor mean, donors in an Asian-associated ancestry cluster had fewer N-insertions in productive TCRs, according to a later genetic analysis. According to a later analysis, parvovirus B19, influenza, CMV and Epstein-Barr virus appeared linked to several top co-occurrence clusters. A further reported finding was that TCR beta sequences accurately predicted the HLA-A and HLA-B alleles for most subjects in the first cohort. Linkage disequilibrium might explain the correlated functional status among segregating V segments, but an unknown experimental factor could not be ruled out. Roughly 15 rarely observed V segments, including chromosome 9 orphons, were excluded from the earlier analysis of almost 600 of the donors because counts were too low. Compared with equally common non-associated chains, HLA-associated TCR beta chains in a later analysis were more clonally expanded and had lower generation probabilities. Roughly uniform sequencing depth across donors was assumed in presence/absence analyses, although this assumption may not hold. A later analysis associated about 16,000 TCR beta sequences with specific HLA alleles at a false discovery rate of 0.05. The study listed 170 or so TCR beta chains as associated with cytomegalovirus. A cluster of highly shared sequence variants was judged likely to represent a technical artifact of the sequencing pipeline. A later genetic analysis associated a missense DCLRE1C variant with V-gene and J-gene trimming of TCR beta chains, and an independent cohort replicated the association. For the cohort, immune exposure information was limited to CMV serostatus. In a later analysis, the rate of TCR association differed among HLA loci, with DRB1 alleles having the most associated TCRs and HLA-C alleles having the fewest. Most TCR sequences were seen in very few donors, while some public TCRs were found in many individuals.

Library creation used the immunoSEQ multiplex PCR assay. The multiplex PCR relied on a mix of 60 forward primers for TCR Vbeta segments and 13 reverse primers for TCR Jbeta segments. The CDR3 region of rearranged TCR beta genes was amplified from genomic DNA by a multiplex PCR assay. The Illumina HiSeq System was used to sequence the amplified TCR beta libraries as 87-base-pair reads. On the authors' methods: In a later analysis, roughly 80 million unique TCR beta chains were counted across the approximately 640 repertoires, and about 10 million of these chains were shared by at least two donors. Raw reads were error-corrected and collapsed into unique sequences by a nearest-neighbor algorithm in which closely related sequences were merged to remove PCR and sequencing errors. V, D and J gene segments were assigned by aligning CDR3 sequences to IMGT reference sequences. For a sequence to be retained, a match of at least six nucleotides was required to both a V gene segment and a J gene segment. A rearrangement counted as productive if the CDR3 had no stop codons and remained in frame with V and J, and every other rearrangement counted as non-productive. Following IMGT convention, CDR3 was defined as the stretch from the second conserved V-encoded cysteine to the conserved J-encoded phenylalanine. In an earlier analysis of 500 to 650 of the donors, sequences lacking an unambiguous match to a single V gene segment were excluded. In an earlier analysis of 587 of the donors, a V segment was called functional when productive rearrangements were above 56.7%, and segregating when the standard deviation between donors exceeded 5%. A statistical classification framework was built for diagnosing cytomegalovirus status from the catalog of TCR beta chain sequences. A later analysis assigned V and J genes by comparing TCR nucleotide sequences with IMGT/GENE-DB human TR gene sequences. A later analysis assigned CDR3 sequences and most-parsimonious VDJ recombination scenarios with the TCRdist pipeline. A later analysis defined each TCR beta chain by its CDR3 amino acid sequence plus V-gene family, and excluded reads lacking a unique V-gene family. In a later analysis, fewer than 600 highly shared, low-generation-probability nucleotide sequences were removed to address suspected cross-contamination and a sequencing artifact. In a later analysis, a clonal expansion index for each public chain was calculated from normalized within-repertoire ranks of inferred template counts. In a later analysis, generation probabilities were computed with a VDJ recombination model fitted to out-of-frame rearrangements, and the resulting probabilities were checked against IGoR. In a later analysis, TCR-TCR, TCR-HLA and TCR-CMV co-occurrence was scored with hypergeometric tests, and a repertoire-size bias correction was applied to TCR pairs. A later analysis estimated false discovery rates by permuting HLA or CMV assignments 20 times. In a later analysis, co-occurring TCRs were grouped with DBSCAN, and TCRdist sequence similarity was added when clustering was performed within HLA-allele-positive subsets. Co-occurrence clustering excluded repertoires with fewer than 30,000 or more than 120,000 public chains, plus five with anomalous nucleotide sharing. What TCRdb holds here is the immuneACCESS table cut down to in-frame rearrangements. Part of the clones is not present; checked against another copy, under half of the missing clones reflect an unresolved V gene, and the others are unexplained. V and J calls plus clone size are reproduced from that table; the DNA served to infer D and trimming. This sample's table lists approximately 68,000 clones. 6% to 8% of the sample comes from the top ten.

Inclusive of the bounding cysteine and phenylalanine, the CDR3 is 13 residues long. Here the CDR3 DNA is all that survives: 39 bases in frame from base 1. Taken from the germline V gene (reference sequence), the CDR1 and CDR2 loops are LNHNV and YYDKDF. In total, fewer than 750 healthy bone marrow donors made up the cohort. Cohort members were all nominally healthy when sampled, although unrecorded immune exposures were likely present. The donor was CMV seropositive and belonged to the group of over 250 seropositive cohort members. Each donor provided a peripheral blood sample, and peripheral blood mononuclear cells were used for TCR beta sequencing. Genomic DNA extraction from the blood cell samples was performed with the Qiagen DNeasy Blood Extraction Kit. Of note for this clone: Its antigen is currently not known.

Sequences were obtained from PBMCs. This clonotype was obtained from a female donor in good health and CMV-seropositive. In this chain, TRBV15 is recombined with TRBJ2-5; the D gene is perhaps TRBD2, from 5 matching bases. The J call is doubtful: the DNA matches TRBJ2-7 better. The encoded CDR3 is CATSREGGREQYF. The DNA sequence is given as TGTGCCACCAGCAGAGAAGGAGGCCGCGAGCAGTACTTC.